This entry lists 19 T cell receptor beta chains sequenced from one sample in a study of Graves' ophthalmopathy and Graves' hyperthyroidism. Amplification of TCR beta CDR3 regions used RNA transcripts. In the first round, RT-PCR was carried out with HTBI primers, and a multiplex PCR formed the second round. TCRdb redid the calling of the multiplex PCR reads with MiXCR, one entry per CDR3 protein. The table includes around 600,000 distinct CDR3 sequences, approximately 39% detected once. The sequenced sample consisted of peripheral blood. All receptors derive from an adult man with Graves' ophthalmopathy.

The rearrangement uses TRBV9 and TRBJ1-1; D is uncertain. The V gene's germline CDR1 is SGDLS and CDR2 YYNGEE. The CDR3 has 16 residues. V was pared by 4 bases and J by 1 base, with 17 bases between. CDR3 amino acids: CASSQEVPWANTEAFF. CDR3 DNA: TGTGCCAGCAGCCAAGAGGTACCGTGGGCGAACACTGAAGCTTTCTTT.

The chain joins TRBV5-1 to TRBJ1-4; TRBD1 matches 8 bases. Germline trimming cut 2 bases from V and 6 bases from J; bases unmatched to any gene: 6. The CDR3 has 15 residues. Germline V CDR1 and CDR2: SGHRS, YFSETQ. The DNA for the CDR3 is TGCGCCAGCAGCTTACAGGGACAGGTTGATGAAAAACTGTTTTTT. Amino acids: CASSLQGQVDEKLFF.

This clonotype was picked up one time. V usage is TRBV6-5 and J usage is TRBJ2-7; the match to TRBD1 covers 9 bases. There are 15 residues in the CDR3. Per germline, CDR1 MNHEY and CDR2 SVGAGI. J lost 5 bases, V lost 5 bases, and 10 bases had no gene match. The CDR3 is CASSDPGQGMDEQYF. The DNA of the CDR3 is TGTGCCAGCAGTGATCCGGGACAGGGAATGGACGAGCAGTACTTC.

The chain is built from TRBV7-2 and TRBJ2-6, with 11 bases fitting TRBD1. Germline assignment: CDR1 SGHTA and CDR2 FQGNSA. The CDR3 spans 14 residues. V gave up 6 bases and J gave up 11 bases; unmatched junction bases: 6. CDR3 protein: CASRKGQGGYVLTF. CDR3 bases: TGTGCCAGCAGGAAGGGACAGGGGGGCTACGTCCTGACTTTC.

V is TRBV20-1 and J is TRBJ1-1; tentative D call: TRBD1 (6 bases). The germline V and J ends were trimmed by 5 bases and 0 bases, with 19 bases remaining between them. Germline CDR1 and CDR2: DFQATT and SNEGSKA (reference sequence). This CDR3 contains 16 residues. DNA of the CDR3: TGCAGTGCTCGGGGGGCGGATTTAAGAATGAACACTGAAGCTTTCTTT. This encodes CSARGADLRMNTEAFF.

The chain joins TRBV14 to TRBJ2-7; 10 bases are shared with TRBD1. From germline, CDR1 is SGHDN and CDR2 FVKESK. The CDR3 length is 13 residues. The junction had 4 bases not matched to a gene; V was cut back by 6 bases and J by 5 bases. The CDR3 protein is CASRTGGVDEQYF. The CDR3 DNA reads as TGTGCCAGCAGGACAGGGGGCGTCGACGAGCAGTACTTC.

Notes on this clonotype: A much larger clone differs from this one at a single base, so this may be a read error. J is TRBJ2-7 and V is TRBV5-1; D remains unclear. CDR1 and CDR2 from the germline V gene are SGHRS and YFSETQ. V gave up 4 bases and J gave up 0 bases, with 11 bases separating them. The CDR3 consists of 14 residues. The CDR3 loop is CASSITASSYEQYF. As DNA, the CDR3 is TGCGCCAGCAGCATAACGGCAAGCTCCTACGAGCAGTACTTC.

CDR3 region: CASSEPAGGDTIYF. CDR3 nucleotide sequence: TGTGCCAGCAGTGAACCCGCGGGGGGGGACACCATATATTTT. V is TRBV2 and J is TRBJ1-3; D is possibly TRBD1 (5 bases). V dropped 2 bases and J dropped 8 bases, with 13 bases sitting between them. The CDR3 contains 14 residues. The V gene's germline CDR1 is SNHLY and CDR2 FYNNEI.

The chain is built from TRBV15 and TRBJ1-4; unclear D gene. CDR1 and CDR2 (germline): LNHNV, YYDKDF (reference sequence). Deletions cut 3 bases from V and 6 bases from J, with 14 bases between. The CDR3 runs 15 residues. Written as DNA, the CDR3 is TGTGCCACCAGCAGCCCCAGGAGGAGAGATGAAAAACTGTTTTTT. Translating gives CATSSPRRRDEKLFF.

This clonotype was recorded at least ten times. As DNA, the CDR3 is TGTGCCAGCAGTTACAGGGATGGCTACACCTTC. Translation: CASSYRDGYTF. The J gene is TRBJ1-2, the V gene TRBV2, with D tentatively TRBD1 (6 bases). V was cut by 5 bases and J by 6 bases, with 7 bases left in between. The CDR3 contains 11 residues. Germline-derived CDR1 and CDR2 are SNHLY and FYNNEI.

Remarks on this clonotype: This may stem from a read error, because a much larger clone lies one nucleotide away. The CDR3 carries no conserved terminal phenylalanine or tryptophan, so it likely arises from a read error. This sequence joins TRBV11-2 and TRBJ2-7; TRBD1 agrees at 12 bases. Trimming at V came to 8 bases and at J to 2 bases, leaving 1 base not matched to a gene. The CDR3 contains 13 residues. Germline CDR1 SGHAT, CDR2 FQNNGV. For the CDR3, the DNA is TGTGCCAGCGGGGACAGGGGGCCCTACGAGCAGTACTTG. Translating gives CASGDRGPYEQYL.

This clonotype was counted many times. This chain uses TRBV9 with TRBJ2-7; 7 bases match TRBD2. The ends lost 3 bases at V and 5 bases at J; junction bases unmatched: 8. The germline gives CDR1 SGDLS, CDR2 YYNGEE. The length of the CDR3 is 14 residues. This chain's CDR3 is CASSAFAGVDEQYF. CDR3 nucleotides: TGTGCCAGCAGCGCCTTTGCGGGAGTAGACGAGCAGTACTTC. The full variable domain, its missing parts supplied by reference TRBV9 and TRBJ2-7, is DSGVTQTPKHLITATGQRVTLRCSPRSGDLSVYWYQQSLDQGLQFLIQYYNGEERAKGNILERFSAQQFPDLHSELNLSSLELGDSALYFCASSAFAGVDEQYFGPGTRLTVT.

This chain connects TRBV20-1 to TRBJ1-2; TRBD1 matches 9 bases. The germline gives CDR1 DFQATT, CDR2 SNEGSKA (reference sequence). Trimming at V came to 5 bases and at J to 4 bases, leaving 2 bases not matched to a gene. The CDR3 runs 12 residues. Here the CDR3 reads CSAGQGTYGYTF. The CDR3 bases are TGCAGTGCTGGACAGGGGACCTATGGCTACACCTTC.

This clonotype was counted a few times. The genes are TRBV12-3 or TRBV12-4 and TRBJ1-1; 9 nucleotides agree with TRBD1. J lost 7 bases, V lost 6 bases, and 9 bases had no gene match. The CDR3 is 14 residues long. The CDR3 loop reads CASREQGARGEAFF. The CDR3 DNA follows: TGTGCCAGCAGGGAACAGGGGGCCAGGGGTGAAGCTTTCTTT.

V is TRBV5-6 and J is TRBJ2-5; TRBD2 is a possible D gene (6 bases). Germline V gives CDR1 SGHDT, CDR2 YYEEEE. This CDR3 has 14 residues. V dropped 2 bases and J dropped 5 bases, with 13 bases sitting between them. This CDR3 reads CASSFGGSGETQYF. CDR3 sequence (DNA): TGTGCCAGCAGCTTTGGTGGGAGCGGGGAGACCCAGTACTTC.

About this clonotype: A much larger clone sits a single nucleotide away, making a read error possible. J is TRBJ2-2 and V is TRBV11-1, with D possibly called TRBD1 or TRBD2 (7 bases each). This CDR3 is 16 amino acids long. Germline V gene lookup returns CDR1 SGHAT and CDR2 FQDESV (reference sequence). Trimming took 8 bases from V and 6 from J, leaving 22 bases between them. The CDR3: CASGIAAGGVAGELFF. CDR3 nucleotide sequence: TGTGCCAGCGGTATAGCGGCAGGGGGGGTGGCCGGGGAGCTGTTTTTT. Together with reference TRBV11-1 and TRBJ2-2, the CDR3 gives the full variable domain: EAEVAQSPRYKITEKSQAVAFWCDPISGHATLYWYRQILGQGPELLVQFQDESVVDDSQLPKDRFSAERLKGVDSTLKIQPAELGDSAMYLCASGIAAGGVAGELFFGEGSRLTVL.

The chain couples TRBV24-1 to TRBJ2-5; D is perhaps TRBD1 (5 bases). CDR1 is KGHDR, CDR2 SFDVKD, per germline. V gave up 2 bases and J gave up 5 bases, with 17 bases separating them. This CDR3 has 16 amino acids. The CDR3 spells CATSDSLRQLEETQYF. The CDR3 nucleotides are TGTGCCACCAGTGATTCTCTCCGACAGTTGGAGGAGACCCAGTACTTC.

This clonotype was seen repeatedly, ten times or more. The chain links TRBV19 to TRBJ2-2, with D tentatively TRBD1 (5 bases). This CDR3 contains 15 residues. The V gene's germline CDR1 is LNHDA and CDR2 SQIVND (reference sequence). The germline V and J ends were trimmed by 6 bases and 6 bases, with 17 bases remaining between them. CDR3 bases: TGTGCCAGTAGCCTTATGATTACAGGTCCCGGGGAGCTGTTTTTT. It codes for CASSLMITGPGELFF.

The CDR3 reads CASSIAGHMNTIYF. CDR3 in DNA: TGTGCCAGTAGTATAGCGGGGCATATGAACACCATATATTTT. The chain joins TRBV19 to TRBJ1-3, with a weak D call TRBD1 (5 bases). V lost 1 base and J 7 bases, leaving 11 bases between the germline ends. This CDR3 spans 14 amino acids. Germline V gives CDR1 LNHDA, CDR2 SQIVND (reference sequence).